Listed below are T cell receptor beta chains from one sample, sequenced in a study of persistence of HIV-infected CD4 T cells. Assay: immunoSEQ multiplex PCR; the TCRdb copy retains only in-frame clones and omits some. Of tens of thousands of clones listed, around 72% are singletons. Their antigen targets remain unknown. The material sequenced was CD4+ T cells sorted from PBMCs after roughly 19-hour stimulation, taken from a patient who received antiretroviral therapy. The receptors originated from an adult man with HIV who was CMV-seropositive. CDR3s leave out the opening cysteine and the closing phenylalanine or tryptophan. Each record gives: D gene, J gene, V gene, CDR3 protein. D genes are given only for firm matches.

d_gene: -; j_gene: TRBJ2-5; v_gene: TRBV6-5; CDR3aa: ASSSGRLRETQY
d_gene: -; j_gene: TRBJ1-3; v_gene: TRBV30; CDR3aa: AWSVGQVRNTIY
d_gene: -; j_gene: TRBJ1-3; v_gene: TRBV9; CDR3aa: ASSVASSGNTIY
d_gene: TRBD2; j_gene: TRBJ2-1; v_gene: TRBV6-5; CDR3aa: ASSLLAGRYNEQF
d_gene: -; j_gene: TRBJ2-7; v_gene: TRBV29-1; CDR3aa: SVATGSWEYEQY
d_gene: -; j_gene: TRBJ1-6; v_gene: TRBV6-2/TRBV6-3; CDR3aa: ASSPGHEHNSPLH
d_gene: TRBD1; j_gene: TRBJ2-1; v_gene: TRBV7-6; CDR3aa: ASSLPGQGERNEQF
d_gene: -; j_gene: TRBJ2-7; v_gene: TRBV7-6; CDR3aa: ASSLLPQQGREQY
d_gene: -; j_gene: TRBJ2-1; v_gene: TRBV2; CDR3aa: ASRGEGLYNEQF
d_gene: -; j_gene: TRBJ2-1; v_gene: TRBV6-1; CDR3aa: ASQDYNEQF
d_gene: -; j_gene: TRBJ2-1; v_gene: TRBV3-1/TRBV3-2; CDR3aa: ASSRTVSGQF
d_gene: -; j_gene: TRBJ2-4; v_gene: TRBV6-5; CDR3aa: ASSQSILAKNIQY
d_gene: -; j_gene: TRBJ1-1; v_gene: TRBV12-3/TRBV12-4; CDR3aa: ASTVGVYTEAF
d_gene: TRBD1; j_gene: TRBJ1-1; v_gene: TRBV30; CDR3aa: AWSFWTGRDTEAF
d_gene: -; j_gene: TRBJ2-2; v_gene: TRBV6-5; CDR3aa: ASSLGGNTGELF
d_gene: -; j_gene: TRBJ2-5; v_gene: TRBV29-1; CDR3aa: TGLAGETQY
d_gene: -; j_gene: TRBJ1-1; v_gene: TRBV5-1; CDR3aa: ASSLAAGNTEAF
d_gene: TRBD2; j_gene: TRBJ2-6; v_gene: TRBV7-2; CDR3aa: ASSPGSGSGTGANVLT
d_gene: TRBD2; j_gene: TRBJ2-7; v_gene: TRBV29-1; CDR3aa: SVASGSGSYEQY
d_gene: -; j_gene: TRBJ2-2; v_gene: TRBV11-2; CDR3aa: ASSQRIGLASTGELF
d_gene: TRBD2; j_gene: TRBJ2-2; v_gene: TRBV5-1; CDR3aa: ASSLETSADGELF
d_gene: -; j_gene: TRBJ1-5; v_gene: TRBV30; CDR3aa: AWTTGNQPQH
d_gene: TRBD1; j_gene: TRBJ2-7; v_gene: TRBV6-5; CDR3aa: ASSPGQGSIYEQY
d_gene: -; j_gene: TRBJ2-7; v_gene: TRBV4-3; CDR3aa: ASSQAGTYEQY